Sequencing of this T cell receptor (beta chain) was carried out in a study of T cell changes during pregnancy in multiple sclerosis. Only in-frame clones appear in the TCRdb table, and some are missing; sequencing was by immunoSEQ multiplex PCR. The table shows about 36,000 clones, with over 75% occurring only once. After removal of 3 bases from V and 0 bases from J, the junction contained 17 bases not matched to a gene. The CDR3 loop spans 20 amino acids. CDR1 is SGDLS, CDR2 YYNGEE, per germline. The specimen was CD8+ T cells from peripheral blood mononuclear cells, collected in the third trimester of pregnancy. This sequence joins TRBV9 and TRBJ1-3, with 8 bases identical to TRBD1. This TCR came from a female donor with multiple sclerosis, enrolled in a pregnancy study. In DNA form, the CDR3 reads TGTGCCAGCAGCGGATTACGGACAGGGCTAAACGCTGCCTCTGGAAACACCATATATTTT. It yields the protein CASSGLRTGLNAASGNTIYF.